The present T cell receptor (beta chain) was sequenced within a study of a mutant IDH1 vaccine in newly diagnosed glioma. A remark on this clone: Its target is unknown.

Clones were sequenced by immunoSEQ multiplex PCR, and TCRdb holds only the in-frame ones, with some missing. Of tens of thousands of clones listed, around four fifths are singletons. Time point specified: week 35, safety follow-up. Doses of 300 ug of mutant IDH1 20-mer peptide were given with topical imiquimod. Sequenced here: PBMCs, sampled from a glioma patient whose treatment included an IDH1 peptide vaccine. The TCR comes from a man younger than 45 with glioma.

The CDR3: CASSLGAGSVGEKLFF. Here the CDR3 DNA reads TGTGCCAGCAGCTTGGGGGCGGGGAGCGTAGGAGAAAAACTGTTTTTT. The chain employs TRBV5-8 and TRBJ1-4; no clear D. The germline V gene has CDR1 SGHTS and CDR2 YDEGEE. This CDR3 has 16 residues. V was pared by 0 bases and J by 8 bases, with 17 bases between.